This TCR beta chain was recorded in a study of OX40 agonist ivuxolimab in advanced cancers. At the level of the study: An anti-OX40 (CD134) antibody with agonistic activity, ivuxolimab, was administered to patients. At 0.01 to 10 mg/kg, ivuxolimab was administered intravenously to patients every 2 weeks. The group had a mean age of around 60 years, ranged from 23 to 79, and was around 82% male.

The CDR3 loop spans 16 amino acids. V was trimmed by 5 bases and J by 1 base, leaving 12 bases between them. In germline, CDR1 is SGHVS, CDR2 FNYEAQ. The protocol was immunoSEQ multiplex PCR, while the TCRdb copy is restricted to in-frame clones and leaves out a portion. The sample lists tens of thousands of clones, approximately 86% seen once, with over 0.7% in the top ten. No patient had autoimmune disease or received systemic immunosuppression. The V and J genes are TRBV7-6 and TRBJ2-6; D uncertain. The sequenced sample was CD4+ or CD8+ T cells sorted from blood, obtained in a trial of the OX40 agonist ivuxolimab. This TCR derives from an adult with an advanced solid tumor such as melanoma, head and neck, liver or kidney cancer. This chain's CDR3 is CASSPRSVSGANVLTF. As DNA, the CDR3 is TGTGCCAGCAGCCCCAGGTCGGTTTCTGGGGCCAACGTCCTGACTTTC.